This T cell receptor beta chain was sequenced for a study of blood T cell repertoires in COVID-19. Study information: Samples came from the United States, Italy and Spain, spanning acute and convalescent COVID-19.

Germline-derived CDR1 and CDR2 are SGHKS and YYEKEE (reference sequence). This CDR3 spans 15 amino acids. Trimming stripped 4 bases from V and 4 bases from J, with 14 bases between. In the study's own analysis: Nucleated cell number was recorded as an estimate derived from reference gene primer amplification. The protocol was immunoSEQ multiplex PCR, while the TCRdb copy is restricted to in-frame clones and leaves out a portion. That table is the source of V, J and clone size, and D and trimming were worked out from the DNA. In the table there are roughly 290,000 clones, 85% of which are singletons. The chain carries TRBV5-5 and TRBJ2-2, with a tentative D call TRBD2 (7 bases). The sample consisted of peripheral blood. This TCR was recovered from a woman aged 50 to 60 with active or convalescent COVID-19. The CDR3 nucleotides read TGTGCCAGCAGCGCGAAGGGGGGGAGCACCGGGGAGCTGTTTTTT. Its protein is CASSAKGGSTGELFF.